This TCR beta chain was identified in a study of cytomegalovirus exposure and HLA in healthy donors. On the study more broadly: HLA-typed donors were the source of 83 million or so unique TCRs held in an early data release.

Study findings and constraints: Cytomegalovirus status, reportedly, was diagnosed with high specificity and sensitivity by the classifier.

Trimming took off 3 bases at V and 6 bases at J, with 13 bases between the two ends. CDR1 is SGDLS, CDR2 YYNGEE, per germline. This CDR3 contains 14 residues. Concerning this clone itself: What it binds is unknown.

The PCR contained 60 Vbeta and 13 Jbeta primers. Clones were read by immunoSEQ multiplex PCR, and TCRdb kept only the in-frame ones, dropping some. The sample gives hundreds of thousands of clones, roughly 81% of which show up once; roughly 0.24% is in the top ten. This TCR was recovered from a girl aged 2 to 10 in good health and CMV-seronegative. Sequenced: PBMCs. The V call is TRBV9, the J call TRBJ2-1; D may be TRBD1 (5 bases). The CDR3 loop is CASSAFTGLNEQFF. The CDR3, as DNA: TGTGCCAGCAGCGCCTTTACAGGCCTCAATGAGCAGTTCTTC.